This T cell receptor beta chain was captured by sequencing in a study of blood T cell repertoires in COVID-19 (dated by TCRdb to the early 2020s). At the level of the whole study: Samples covering the acute and convalescent phases of COVID-19 were provided by collaborators in the United States, Italy and Spain. The material from the prospective study consisted of cDNA or gDNA derived from T cells, B-cell-depleted T cells, or PBMCs. Deeply sampled blood TCRbeta repertoires from subjects exposed to, actively infected with, or recovered from COVID-19 were included in the dataset. A freely available public database, intended as a resource for researchers studying the immune response to SARS-CoV-2, is where the repertoires were released. The samples were drawn from two sources: the first 160 participants of the ongoing ImmuneRACE study, and 1,254 subjects contributed by 6 global collaborators. The sample metadata nearly always contained a de-identified subject ID, COVID-19 status, age in years and sex. Where available, HLA class I and class II types were taken from metadata supplied by the sample provider and were not determined by assay-based typing.

Of note for this clone: Its antigen target is currently unknown. Base qualities are not at hand, and no much larger clone is one base apart.

In Seattle, one collaborating source enrolled patients while the infection was active and tracked those patients longitudinally over the course of disease. Each collaborating institution followed its own protocols to collect whole blood in K2EDTA tubes. For TCRbeta analysis, collaborators shipped samples in one of three forms: frozen whole blood, isolated PBMCs, or DNA extracted from either of those sample types. Including cysteine and phenylalanine, the CDR3 has 14 amino acids. Left in the record is the CDR3 DNA by itself, 42 bases read in frame from the first base. From the germline V gene, CDR1 is SGHAT and CDR2 is FQNNGV. V ends up 5 bases short and J 4 bases short, with an unmatched junction base count of 6. The full study reports these points: How much clinical and demographic metadata was included differed by source and by participant, and the metadata was provided uncurated.

TCRbeta CDR3 regions were amplified from genomic DNA by means of the immunoSEQ Assay, a bias-controlled multiplex PCR. The study's own analysis went as follows. The number of nucleated cells in each sample was estimated by amplification of reference gene primers within the assay. Sequence reads were collapsed and filtered to measure the absolute abundance of every unique TCRbeta CDR3 rearrangement. For each sample, productive Simpson clonality was calculated as the square root of Simpson's diversity index over productive rearrangements. Entries here come from immuneACCESS through TCRdb and include only in-frame sequences with V and J called. Some clones fail to appear in such tables; in the studies checked, an unresolved V gene covers under half of the shortfall, and the cause of the remainder is unknown. V, J and clone size are taken as reported in that table, and D and trimming were inferred from the DNA itself. The sample records more than 350,000 clones, 80% to 90% of which are singletons. Clones ranked in the top ten supply approximately 3% of the sample.

This chain joins TRBV11-2 to TRBJ1-1, with 8 middle bases fitting TRBD1. Sequencing input: peripheral blood. The receptor's source is a woman in her 30s with COVID-19, enrolled during active disease. The nucleotide sequence is TGTGCCAGCAGCAGGACAGGGCAGGTCACTGAAGCTTTCTTT. Protein translation: CASSRTGQVTEAFF.